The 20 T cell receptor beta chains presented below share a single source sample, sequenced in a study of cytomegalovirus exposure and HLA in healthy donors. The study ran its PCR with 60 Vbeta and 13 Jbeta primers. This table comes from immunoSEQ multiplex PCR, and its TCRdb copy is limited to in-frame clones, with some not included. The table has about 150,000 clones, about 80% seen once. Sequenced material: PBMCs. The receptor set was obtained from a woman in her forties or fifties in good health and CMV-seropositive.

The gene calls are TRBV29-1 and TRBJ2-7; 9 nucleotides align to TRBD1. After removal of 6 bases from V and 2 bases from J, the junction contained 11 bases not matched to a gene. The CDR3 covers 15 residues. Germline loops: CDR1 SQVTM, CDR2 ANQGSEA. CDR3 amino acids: CSVSGTGFSTYEQYF. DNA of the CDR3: TGCAGCGTCTCCGGGACAGGGTTTTCCACCTACGAGCAGTACTTC.

The CDR3 sequence is CASSQDSIPYEQYF. For the CDR3, the DNA is TGCGCCAGCAGTCAAGACAGTATACCCTACGAGCAGTACTTC. V usage is TRBV23-1 and J usage is TRBJ2-7; D is perhaps TRBD1 (5 bases). TRBV23-1 is recorded as an ORF, its role being uncertain. The V end was cut by 2 bases, the J end by 2 bases, with 10 bases between. The CDR3 extends over 14 amino acids.

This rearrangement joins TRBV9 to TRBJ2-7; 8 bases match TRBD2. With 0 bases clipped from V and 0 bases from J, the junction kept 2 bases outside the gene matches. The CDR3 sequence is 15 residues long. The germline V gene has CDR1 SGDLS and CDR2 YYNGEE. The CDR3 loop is CASSVGLAGSYEQYF. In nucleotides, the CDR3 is TGTGCCAGCAGCGTAGGTCTAGCGGGCTCCTACGAGCAGTACTTC.

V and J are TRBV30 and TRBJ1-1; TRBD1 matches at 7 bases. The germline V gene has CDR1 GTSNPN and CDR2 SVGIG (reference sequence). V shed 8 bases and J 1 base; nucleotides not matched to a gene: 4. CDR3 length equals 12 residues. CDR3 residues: CAGHRGNTEAFF. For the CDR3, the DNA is TGTGCCGGCCACAGGGGGAACACTGAAGCTTTCTTT.

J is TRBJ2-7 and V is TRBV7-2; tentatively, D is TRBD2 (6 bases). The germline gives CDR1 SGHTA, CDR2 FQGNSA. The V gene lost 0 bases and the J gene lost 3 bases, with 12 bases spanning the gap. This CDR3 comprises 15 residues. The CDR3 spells CASSLAWRGNYEQYF. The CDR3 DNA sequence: TGTGCCAGCAGCTTAGCTTGGCGGGGCAACTACGAGCAGTACTTC.

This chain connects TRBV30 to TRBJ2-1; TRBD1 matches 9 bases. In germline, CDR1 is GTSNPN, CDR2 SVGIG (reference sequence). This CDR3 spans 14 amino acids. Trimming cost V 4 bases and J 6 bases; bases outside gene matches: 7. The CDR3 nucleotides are TGTGCCTGGATGGGACAGGGAAGAACCAATGAGCAGTTCTTC. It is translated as CAWMGQGRTNEQFF.

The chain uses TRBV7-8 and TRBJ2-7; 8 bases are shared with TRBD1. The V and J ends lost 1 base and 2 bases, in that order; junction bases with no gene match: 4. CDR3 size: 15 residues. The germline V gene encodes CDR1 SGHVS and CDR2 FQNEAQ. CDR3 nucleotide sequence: TGTGCCAGCAGCTTAGGGACAGGGACGGCCTACGAGCAGTACTTC. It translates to CASSLGTGTAYEQYF.

The CDR3 is CASKTAGVQYF. Here the CDR3 DNA reads TGTGCCAGCAAGACCGCAGGGGTGCAGTACTTC. The genes are TRBV6-1 and TRBJ2-7; TRBD1 is a possible D gene (6 bases). The CDR3 sequence is 11 residues long. The V and J ends lost 7 bases and 9 bases respectively, with 13 bases between them. Germline loops: CDR1 MNHNS, CDR2 SASEGT.

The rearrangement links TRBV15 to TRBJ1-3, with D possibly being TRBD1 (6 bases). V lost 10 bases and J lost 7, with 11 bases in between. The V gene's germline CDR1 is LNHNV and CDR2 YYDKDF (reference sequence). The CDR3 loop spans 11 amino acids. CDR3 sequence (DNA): TGTGCCATACTGCAGGGGAACACCATATATTTT. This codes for CAILQGNTIYF.

The CDR3 bases are TGCGCCAGCAGCTCAAGCGGGGGGGGCACAGATACGCAGTATTTT. It specifies CASSSSGGGTDTQYF. The V gene is TRBV4-3, the J gene TRBJ2-3, with TRBD2 matching over 10 bases. This CDR3 contains 15 residues. Germline loops: CDR1 LGHNA, CDR2 YSLEER. V lost 5 bases, J lost 1 base, and 3 bases stayed unmatched.

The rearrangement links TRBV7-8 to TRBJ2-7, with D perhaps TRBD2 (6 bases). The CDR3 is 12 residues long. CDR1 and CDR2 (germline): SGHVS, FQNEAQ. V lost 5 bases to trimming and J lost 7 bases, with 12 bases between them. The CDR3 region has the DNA TGTGCCAGCAGCCGAGACGGGGGAGAGCAGTACTTC. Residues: CASSRDGGEQYF.

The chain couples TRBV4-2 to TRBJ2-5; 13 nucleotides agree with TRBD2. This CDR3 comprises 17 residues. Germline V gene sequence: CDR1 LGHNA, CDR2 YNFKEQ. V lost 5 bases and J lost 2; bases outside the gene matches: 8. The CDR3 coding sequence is TGTGCCAGCAGCGCACGACTAGCGGGGGGCCCACAAGAGACCCAGTACTTC. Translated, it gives CASSARLAGGPQETQYF.

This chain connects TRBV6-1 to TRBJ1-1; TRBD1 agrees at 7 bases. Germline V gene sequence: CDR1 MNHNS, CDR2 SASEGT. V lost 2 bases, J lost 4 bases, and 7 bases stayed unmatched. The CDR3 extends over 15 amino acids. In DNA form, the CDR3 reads TGTGCCAGCAGTGAAAGTCACAGGGGCGGCACTGAAGCTTTCTTT. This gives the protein CASSESHRGGTEAFF.

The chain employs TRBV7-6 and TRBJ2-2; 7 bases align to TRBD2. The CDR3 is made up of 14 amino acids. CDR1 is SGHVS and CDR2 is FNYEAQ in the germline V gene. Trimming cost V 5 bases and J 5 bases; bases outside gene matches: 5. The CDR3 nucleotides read TGTGCCAGCAGCCCCCTGGGGGGGACCGGGGAGCTGTTTTTT. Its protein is CASSPLGGTGELFF.

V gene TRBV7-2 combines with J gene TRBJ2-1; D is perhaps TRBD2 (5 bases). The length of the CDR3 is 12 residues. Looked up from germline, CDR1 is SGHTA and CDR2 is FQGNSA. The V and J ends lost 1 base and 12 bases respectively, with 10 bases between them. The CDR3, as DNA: TGTGCCAGCAGCTTAGGATCGGAGGTGCAGTTCTTC. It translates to CASSLGSEVQFF.

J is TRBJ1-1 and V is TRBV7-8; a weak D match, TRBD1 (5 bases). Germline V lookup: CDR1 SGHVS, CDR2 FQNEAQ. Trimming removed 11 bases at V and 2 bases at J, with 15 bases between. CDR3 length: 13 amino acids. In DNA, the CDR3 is TGTGCCGGAGTGGACATTCTTAACACTGAAGCTTTCTTT. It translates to CAGVDILNTEAFF.

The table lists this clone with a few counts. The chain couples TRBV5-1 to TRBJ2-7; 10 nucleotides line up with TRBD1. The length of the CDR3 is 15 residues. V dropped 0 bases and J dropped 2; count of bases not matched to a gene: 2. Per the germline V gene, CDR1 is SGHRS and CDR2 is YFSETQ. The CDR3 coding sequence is TGCGCCAGCAGCTTGGACGGGACAGGGGCCTACGAGCAGTACTTC. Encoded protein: CASSLDGTGAYEQYF.

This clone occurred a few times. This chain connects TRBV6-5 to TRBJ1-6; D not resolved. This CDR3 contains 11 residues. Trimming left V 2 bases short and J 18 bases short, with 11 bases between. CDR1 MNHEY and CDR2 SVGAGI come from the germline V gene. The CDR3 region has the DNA TGTGCCAGCAGTTACATGGGCCAGAGCCACTTT. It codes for CASSYMGQSHF.

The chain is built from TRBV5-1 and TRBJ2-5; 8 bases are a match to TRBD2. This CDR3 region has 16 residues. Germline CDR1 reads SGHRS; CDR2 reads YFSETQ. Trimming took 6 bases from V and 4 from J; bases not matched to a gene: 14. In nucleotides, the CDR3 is TGCGCCAGCATCGGGGGAGCCGGGGGGGCCGGAGAGACCCAGTACTTC. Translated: CASIGGAGGAGETQYF.

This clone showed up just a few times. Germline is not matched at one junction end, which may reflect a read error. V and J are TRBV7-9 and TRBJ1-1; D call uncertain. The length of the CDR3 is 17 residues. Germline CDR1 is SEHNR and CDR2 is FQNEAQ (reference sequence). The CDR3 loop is CSSSLVESGHLNTEAFF. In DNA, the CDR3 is TGTTCCAGCAGCTTAGTAGAGAGCGGTCATCTGAACACTGAAGCTTTCTTT.